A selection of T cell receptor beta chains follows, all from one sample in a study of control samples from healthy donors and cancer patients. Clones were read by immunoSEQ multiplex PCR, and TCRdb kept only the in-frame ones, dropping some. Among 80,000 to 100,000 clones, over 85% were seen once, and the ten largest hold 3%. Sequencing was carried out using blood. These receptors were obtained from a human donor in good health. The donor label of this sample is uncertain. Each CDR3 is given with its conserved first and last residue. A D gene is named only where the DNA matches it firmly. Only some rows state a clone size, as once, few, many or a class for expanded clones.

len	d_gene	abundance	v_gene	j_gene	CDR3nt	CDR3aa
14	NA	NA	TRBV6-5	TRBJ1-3	TGTGCCAGCCTCCCGACCCCTAAGGGAAACACCATATATTTT	CASLPTPKGNTIYF
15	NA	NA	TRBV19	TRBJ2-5	TGTGCCAGTAGTATAGATGGGGCAGGCCAAGAGACCCAGTACTTC	CASSIDGAGQETQYF
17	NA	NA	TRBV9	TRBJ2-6	TGTGCCAGCAGCGTAGGTCAAAAAACCTCTGGGGCCAACGTCCTGACTTTC	CASSVGQKTSGANVLTF
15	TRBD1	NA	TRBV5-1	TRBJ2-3	TGCGCCAGCAGGGGTTCAGGGGGCAGAACAGATACGCAGTATTTT	CASRGSGGRTDTQYF
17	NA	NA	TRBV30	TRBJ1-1	TGTGCCTGGAGGGGGGGTGGTTTTGGAGTTCTTTACACTGAAGCTTTCTTT	CAWRGGGFGVLYTEAFF
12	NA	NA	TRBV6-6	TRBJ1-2	TGTGCCAGCATGGGCAGCTCGGGGGGATACACCTTC	CASMGSSGGYTF
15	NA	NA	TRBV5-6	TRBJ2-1	TGTGCCAGCAGCTTGCGGGTACTCTCCTACAATGAGCAGTTCTTC	CASSLRVLSYNEQFF
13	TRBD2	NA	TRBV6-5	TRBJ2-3	TGTGCCACCGCGACTAGCGGGGGTTATACGCAGTATTTT	CATATSGGYTQYF
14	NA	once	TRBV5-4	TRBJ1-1	TGTGCCAGCATGATTCAGGGAAAACACACTGAAGCTTTCTTT	CASMIQGKHTEAFF
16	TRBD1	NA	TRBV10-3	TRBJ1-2	TGTGCCATCAGTGAGCAGGGGACAGGGGGCAACTATGGCTACACCTTC	CAISEQGTGGNYGYTF
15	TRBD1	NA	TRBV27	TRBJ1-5	TGTGCCAGCAGTCCATCCCAGGGGGGGAATCAGCCCCAGCATTTT	CASSPSQGGNQPQHF
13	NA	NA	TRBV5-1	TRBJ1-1	TGCGCCAGCAGACAGGGCTCGAACACTGAAGCTTTCTTT	CASRQGSNTEAFF
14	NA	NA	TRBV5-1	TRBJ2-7	TGCGCCAGCAGCTCCCGGGGGGCCTCCTACGAGCAGTACTTC	CASSSRGASYEQYF
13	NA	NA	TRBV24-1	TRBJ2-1	TGTGCCACCAGCCCCACAGGTTACAATGAGCAGTTCTTC	CATSPTGYNEQFF
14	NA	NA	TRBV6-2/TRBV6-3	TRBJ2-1	TGTGCCAGCAGTTACGGGGGTTCCTACAATGAGCAGTTCTTC	CASSYGGSYNEQFF
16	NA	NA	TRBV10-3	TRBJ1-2	TGTGCCATCAGTGAGTACTCCCGGCCCCCCTTCGGTGGCTACACCTTC	CAISEYSRPPFGGYTF
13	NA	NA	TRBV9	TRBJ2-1	TGTGCCAGCAGCGTTGAGGGACCCAATGAGCAGTTCTTC	CASSVEGPNEQFF
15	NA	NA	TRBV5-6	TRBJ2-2	TGTGCCAGCGGAGCTCGGAGGACAGTGACCGGGGAGCTGTTTTTT	CASGARRTVTGELFF
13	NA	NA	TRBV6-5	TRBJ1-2	TGTGCCAGCAAGGTCGGAGCTAACTATGGCTACACCTTC	CASKVGANYGYTF
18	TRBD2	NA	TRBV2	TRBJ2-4	TGTGCCAGCAGTTCCAGTACTAGCGGGGGGGTAGCCAAAAACATTCAGTACTTC	CASSSSTSGGVAKNIQYF
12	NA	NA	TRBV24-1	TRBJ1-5	TGTGCCACCAGTGAGACGGGGGTGAGGCAGCATTTT	CATSETGVRQHF
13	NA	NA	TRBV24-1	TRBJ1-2	TGTGCCACCAGTCCATCAGCGAGCTATGGCTACACCTTC	CATSPSASYGYTF
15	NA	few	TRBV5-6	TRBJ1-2	TGTGCCAGCAGCTTCATAGGGATAACCTTCTATGGCTACACCTTC	CASSFIGITFYGYTF
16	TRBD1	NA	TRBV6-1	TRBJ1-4	TGTGCCAGCAGTGTCACCTACAGGGGGTTGAATGAAAAACTGTTTTTT	CASSVTYRGLNEKLFF
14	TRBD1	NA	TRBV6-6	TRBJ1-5	TGTGCCAGCAGTTACGGGACAGAAAATCAGCCCCAGCATTTT	CASSYGTENQPQHF
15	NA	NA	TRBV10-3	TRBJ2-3	TGTGCCATCCAAACGGCACAGGGGAGGACAGATACGCAGTATTTT	CAIQTAQGRTDTQYF
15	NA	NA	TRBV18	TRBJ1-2	TGTGCCAGCTCACCGGACGCGGCAGGGACCAACGGCTACACCTTC	CASSPDAAGTNGYTF
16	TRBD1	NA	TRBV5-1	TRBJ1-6	TGCGCCAGCAGCTACAGGGGAGGCTCCTATAATTCACCCCTCCACTTT	CASSYRGGSYNSPLHF
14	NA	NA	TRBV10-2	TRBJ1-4	TGCGCCAGCAGTGAGTTAGGGGGTAATGAAAAACTGTTTTTT	CASSELGGNEKLFF
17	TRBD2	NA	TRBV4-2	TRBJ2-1	TGTGCCAGCAGCCACCCAGCTAGCGGGGGGGCCCGTGGAGAGCAGTTCTTC	CASSHPASGGARGEQFF
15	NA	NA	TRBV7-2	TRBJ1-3	TGTGCCAGCAGCTTAGCTGGGACACCTGGAAACACCATATATTTT	CASSLAGTPGNTIYF
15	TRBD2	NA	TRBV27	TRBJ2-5	TGTGCCAGCAGTTCCCTAGCGGGGCTTTCCGAGACCCAGTACTTC	CASSSLAGLSETQYF
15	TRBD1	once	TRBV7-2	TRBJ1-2	TGTGCCAGCAGCTCAGGGGGTATCGCGGTCTATGGCTACACCTTC	CASSSGGIAVYGYTF
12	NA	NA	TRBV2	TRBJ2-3	TGTGCCAGCCTTCTCCCGACGGATACGCAGTATTTT	CASLLPTDTQYF
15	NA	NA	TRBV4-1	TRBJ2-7	TGCGCCAGCAGCCAAGATCGGGCAGCTTCCTACGAGCAGTACTTC	CASSQDRAASYEQYF
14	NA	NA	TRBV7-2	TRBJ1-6	TGTGCCAGCAGCTTAGCATCCGACGGATCACCCCTCCACTTT	CASSLASDGSPLHF
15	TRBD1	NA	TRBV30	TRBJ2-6	TGTGCCTGGACCTTACAGGGGACTGGGGCCAACGTCCTGACTTTC	CAWTLQGTGANVLTF
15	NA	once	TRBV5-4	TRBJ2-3	TGTGCCAGCAGCTTGGAAGCGCGGCTAGCAGATACGCAGTATTTT	CASSLEARLADTQYF
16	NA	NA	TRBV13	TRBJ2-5	TGTGCCAGCAGCTTAGTGGGTAGTTTGAATGTGGAGACCCAGTACTTC	CASSLVGSLNVETQYF
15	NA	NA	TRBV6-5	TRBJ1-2	TGTGCCAGCAGTGACTCAGGGTTTGGGAACTATGGCTACACCTTC	CASSDSGFGNYGYTF
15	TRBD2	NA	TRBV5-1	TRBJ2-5	TGCGCCAGCAGCCTCGGGACTAGCGGGGGAGAGACCCAGTACTTC	CASSLGTSGGETQYF